The rows below give T cell receptor beta chains drawn from one sample of a study of naive and memory T cell subsets. In TCRdb, the UMI-ligation and nested PCR reads were re-called with MiXCR into one record per CDR3 protein. The top ten hold 3.4% of the sample, which has some 30,000 distinct CDR3 sequences, around a sixth seen once. Sequencing was done on a sample of effector memory CD4+ T cells from blood. Every receptor here comes from a human donor in good health. CDR3s leave out the opening cysteine and the closing phenylalanine or tryptophan.

j_gene: TRBJ1-2; v_gene: TRBV7-2; CDR3aa: ASSPRNTDRYYGYT
j_gene: TRBJ1-5; v_gene: TRBV12-3/TRBV12-4; CDR3aa: ASRSPRNTDRSNQPQH
j_gene: TRBJ2-7; v_gene: TRBV6-5; CDR3aa: ASSFRQGGEQY
j_gene: TRBJ2-7; v_gene: TRBV11-2; CDR3aa: ASSLDGGSLKGLQY
j_gene: TRBJ1-5; v_gene: TRBV21-1; CDR3aa: ASSKAGRGQPQH
j_gene: TRBJ1-2; v_gene: TRBV12-3/TRBV12-4; CDR3aa: ASRRQGFWYGYT
j_gene: TRBJ2-1; v_gene: TRBV7-2; CDR3aa: ASSLASPGHNNEQF
j_gene: TRBJ2-7; v_gene: TRBV3-1; CDR3aa: ASSPGQGGYEQY
j_gene: TRBJ2-5; v_gene: TRBV25-1; CDR3aa: ASSPGQVQETQY
j_gene: TRBJ2-2; v_gene: TRBV6-6; CDR3aa: ASSGQGVVGGELF
j_gene: TRBJ2-1; v_gene: TRBV20-1; CDR3aa: SAHRGLARSEQF
j_gene: TRBJ2-2; v_gene: TRBV6-2/TRBV6-3; CDR3aa: ASIHSGTGTTGELF
j_gene: TRBJ2-5; v_gene: TRBV7-6; CDR3aa: ASSLGRINRLLPETQY
j_gene: TRBJ2-5; v_gene: TRBV7-2; CDR3aa: ASSFRTSGSETQY
j_gene: TRBJ2-5; v_gene: TRBV7-2; CDR3aa: ASSLGGLTAQETQY
j_gene: TRBJ1-6; v_gene: TRBV18; CDR3aa: ASSPSTGGNSPLH
j_gene: TRBJ1-5; v_gene: TRBV18; CDR3aa: ASSPRGSPDQPQH
j_gene: TRBJ2-3; v_gene: TRBV5-4; CDR3aa: ASSLQHPGTDTQY
j_gene: TRBJ2-7; v_gene: TRBV10-2; CDR3aa: ASSSLSYEQY
j_gene: TRBJ2-3; v_gene: TRBV14; CDR3aa: ASSLTHTQY
j_gene: TRBJ2-7; v_gene: TRBV7-9; CDR3aa: ASSPTGVSYEQY
j_gene: TRBJ2-6; v_gene: TRBV28; CDR3aa: ASSLPSDRAYGANVLT